This T cell receptor (beta chain) was captured in a study of blood T cell repertoires in COVID-19 (dated by TCRdb to the early 2020s). Regarding the complete study: The collaborator samples originated in the United States, Italy and Spain and spanned the acute and convalescent phases of COVID-19. Where available, HLA class I and class II types were taken from metadata supplied by the sample provider and were not determined by assay-based typing. The samples were drawn from two sources: the first 160 participants of the ongoing ImmuneRACE study, and fewer than 1,500 subjects contributed by 6 global collaborators. A de-identified subject ID, COVID-19 status, age in years and sex were almost always included in the sample metadata. Subjects who had been exposed to COVID-19, were actively infected with it, or had recovered from it provided the deeply sampled blood TCRbeta repertoires that made up the dataset. The material from the prospective study consisted of cDNA or gDNA derived from T cells, B-cell-depleted T cells, or PBMCs. A freely available public database, intended as a resource for researchers studying the immune response to SARS-CoV-2, is where the repertoires were released.

Remarks on this clone: Its antigen is not yet known. No base qualities exist here, and no much larger clone lies one base off it.

Overall study outcomes, separate from this receptor: The amount of clinical and demographic metadata varied by source and participant and was provided uncurated.

The collaborating institutions used their own protocols to collect whole blood in K2EDTA tubes. Collaborator samples were shipped for TCRbeta analysis as frozen whole blood, isolated PBMCs, or DNA extracted from either sample type. TCRbeta CDR3 regions were amplified from genomic DNA using the immunoSEQ Assay, a bias-controlled multiplex PCR. Concerning the study's data processing: The number of nucleated cells in each sample was estimated from the amplification of reference gene primers within the assay. Sequence reads were collapsed and filtered to measure the absolute abundance of every unique TCRbeta CDR3 rearrangement. For each sample, productive Simpson clonality was calculated as the square root of Simpson's diversity index across productive rearrangements. The immuneACCESS repertoire file appears here via TCRdb, limited to in-frame rearrangements. These files lack a portion of the clones; in checked studies, under half of the deficit traces to unresolved V genes, and the cause of the others is not known. Clone size and the V and J calls come from that table; the DNA yielded D and trimming. The table for this sample lists about 74,000 clones; 90% of them were counted only once. Of the sample, just over 9% falls within the top ten clones.

Sequences MNHEY (CDR1) and SVGEGT (CDR2) are obtained from the germline V gene. Inclusive of the bounding cysteine and phenylalanine, the CDR3 is 15 residues long. Here the CDR3 DNA is all that survives: 45 bases in frame from base 1. The junction shows trimming of 5 bases on V and 7 bases on J, and the gene matches do not reach 9 bases of it. In this chain, TRBV6-2 or TRBV6-3 is recombined with TRBJ2-1; TRBD1 lines up with 9 middle nucleotides. Sequenced: peripheral blood. The source is a human donor in a cohort sampled during active COVID-19. For the CDR3, the sequence is CASSTRTGVLNEQFF. In nucleotides, the sequence is TGTGCCAGCAGTACTAGGACAGGGGTACTGAATGAGCAGTTCTTC.